The following is a T cell receptor (beta chain) sequence with its context. Its antigen is as yet unknown. TCR beta sequencing was performed on blood CD8+ and CD4+ T cells. Reverse transcription of roughly 0.45 to 1 ug RNA used random hexamers. TCRdb redid the calling of the immunoSEQ multiplex PCR reads with MiXCR, one entry per CDR3 protein. The sample shows 150,000 to 180,000 distinct CDR3 sequences, about 94% of them seen only once. This sample was included in a study of CD8 T cells in Susac syndrome. Points from the study as a whole: The authors acknowledged that the study's TCR sequencing and HLA analysis involved relatively few individuals.

This CDR3 has 16 amino acids. Germline V gene sequence: CDR1 SEHNR, CDR2 FQNEAQ (reference sequence). With V trimmed by 8 bases and J by 5 bases, 11 bases remained unmatched. This receptor was taken from a human donor with multiple sclerosis. The sample consisted of CD8+ T cells from PBMCs. The chain is built from TRBV7-9 and TRBJ2-1; the match to TRBD2 covers 11 bases. The CDR3 nucleotides are TGTGCCAGCGAGCCGTTAGCGGGGGGGCAGAACAATGAGCAGTTCTTC. Translating it yields CASEPLAGGQNNEQFF.